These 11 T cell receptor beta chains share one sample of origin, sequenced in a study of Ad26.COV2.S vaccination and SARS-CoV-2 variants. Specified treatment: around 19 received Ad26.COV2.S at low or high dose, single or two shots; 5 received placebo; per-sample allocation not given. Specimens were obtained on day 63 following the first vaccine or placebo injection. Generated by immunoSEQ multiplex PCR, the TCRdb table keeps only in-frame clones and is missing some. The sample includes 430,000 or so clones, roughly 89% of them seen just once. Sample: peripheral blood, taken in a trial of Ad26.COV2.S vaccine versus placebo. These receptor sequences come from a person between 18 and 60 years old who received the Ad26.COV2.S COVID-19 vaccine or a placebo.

The CDR3 spells CASSFSLLRVPNTEAFF. The CDR3, as DNA: TGTGCCAGCAGCTTTAGTCTTCTCAGGGTCCCTAACACTGAAGCTTTCTTT. The rearrangement links TRBV7-9 to TRBJ1-1, with D perhaps TRBD1 (5 bases). Trimming shortened V by 3 bases and J by 2 bases, and 19 bases separated the two germline ends. The CDR3 is made up of 17 amino acids. CDR1 is SEHNR, CDR2 FQNEAQ, per germline (reference sequence).

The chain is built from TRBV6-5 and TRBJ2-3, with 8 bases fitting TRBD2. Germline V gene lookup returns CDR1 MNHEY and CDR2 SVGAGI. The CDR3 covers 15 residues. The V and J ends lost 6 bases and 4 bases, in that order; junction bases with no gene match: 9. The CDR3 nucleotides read TGTGCCAGCAGGAAGACTAGCGTGGAATCAGATACGCAGTATTTT. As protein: CASRKTSVESDTQYF.

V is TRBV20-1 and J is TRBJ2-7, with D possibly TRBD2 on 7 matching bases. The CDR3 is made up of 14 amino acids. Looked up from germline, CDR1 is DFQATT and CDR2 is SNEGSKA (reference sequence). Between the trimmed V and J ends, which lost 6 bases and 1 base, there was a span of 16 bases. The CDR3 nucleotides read TGCAGTGCGAGTCGGGGGGCGAGGTCCTACGAGCAGTACTTC. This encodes CSASRGARSYEQYF.

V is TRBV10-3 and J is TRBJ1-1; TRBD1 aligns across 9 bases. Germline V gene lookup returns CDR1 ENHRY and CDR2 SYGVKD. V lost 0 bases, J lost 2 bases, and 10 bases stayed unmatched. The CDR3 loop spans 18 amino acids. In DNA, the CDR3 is TGTGCCATCAGTGAGTCCCTGGGGGCGGGACAGGGTAACACTGAAGCTTTCTTT. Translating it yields CAISESLGAGQGNTEAFF.

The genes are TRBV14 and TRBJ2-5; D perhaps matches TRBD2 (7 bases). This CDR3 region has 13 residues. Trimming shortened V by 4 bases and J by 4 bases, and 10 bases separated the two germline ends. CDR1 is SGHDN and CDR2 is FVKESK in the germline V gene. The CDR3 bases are TGTGCCAGCAGCCCGGGGGGCGGAGAGACCCAGTACTTC. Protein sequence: CASSPGGGETQYF. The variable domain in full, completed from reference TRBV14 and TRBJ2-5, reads EAGVTQFPSHSVIEKGQTVTLRCDPISGHDNLYWYRRVMGKEIKFLLHFVKESKQDESGMPNNRFLAERTGGTYSTLKVQPAELEDSGVYFCASSPGGGETQYFGPGTRLLVL.

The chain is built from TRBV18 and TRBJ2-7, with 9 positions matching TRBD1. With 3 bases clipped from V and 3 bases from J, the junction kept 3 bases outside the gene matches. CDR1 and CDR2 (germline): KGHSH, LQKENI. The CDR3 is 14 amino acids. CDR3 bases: TGTGCCAGCTCACCCGGGACAGGGAACTACGAGCAGTACTTC. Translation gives CASSPGTGNYEQYF.

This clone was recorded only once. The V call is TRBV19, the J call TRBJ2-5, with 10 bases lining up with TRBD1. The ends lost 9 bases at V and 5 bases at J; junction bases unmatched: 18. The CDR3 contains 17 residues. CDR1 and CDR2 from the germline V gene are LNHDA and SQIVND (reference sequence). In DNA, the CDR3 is TGTGCCAGACGGAATATCCGGGACAGGGGAAGATGGGAGACCCAGTACTTC. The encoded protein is CARRNIRDRGRWETQYF.

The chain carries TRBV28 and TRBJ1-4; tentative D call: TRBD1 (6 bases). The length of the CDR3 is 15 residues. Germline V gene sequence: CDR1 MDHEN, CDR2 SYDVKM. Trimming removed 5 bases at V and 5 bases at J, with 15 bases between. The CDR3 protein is CASSLPRGLNEKLFF. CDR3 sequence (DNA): TGTGCCAGCAGTCTCCCCAGGGGCTTGAATGAAAAACTGTTTTTT.

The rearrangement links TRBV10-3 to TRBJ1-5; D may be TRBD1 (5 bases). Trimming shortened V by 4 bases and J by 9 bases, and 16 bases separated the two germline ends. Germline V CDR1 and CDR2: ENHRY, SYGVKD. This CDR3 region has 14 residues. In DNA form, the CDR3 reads TGTGCCATCAGTGTCTCGAGTGGGGACTCGCCCCAGCATTTT. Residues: CAISVSSGDSPQHF.

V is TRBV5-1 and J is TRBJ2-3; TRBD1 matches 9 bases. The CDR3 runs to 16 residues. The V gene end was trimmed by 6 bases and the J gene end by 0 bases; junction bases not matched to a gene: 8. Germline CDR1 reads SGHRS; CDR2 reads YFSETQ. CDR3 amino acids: CASTVTGGTSTDTQYF. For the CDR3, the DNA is TGCGCCAGCACCGTGACAGGGGGAACTAGCACAGATACGCAGTATTTT.

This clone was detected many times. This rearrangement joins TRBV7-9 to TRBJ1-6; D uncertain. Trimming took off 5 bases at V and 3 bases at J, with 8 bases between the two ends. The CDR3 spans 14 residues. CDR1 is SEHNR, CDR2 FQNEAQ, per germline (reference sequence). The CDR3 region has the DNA TGTGCCAGCAGCCTCCCAAACTATAATTCACCCCTCCACTTT. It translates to CASSLPNYNSPLHF.